One and the same sample provided the 8 T cell receptor beta chains below, sequenced in a study of T cell repertoires in cytomegalovirus infection. Which antigens these TCRs recognize remains unknown. TCRdb processed the reads anew with MiXCR; each CDR3 protein has one entry. The sample lists about 400,000 distinct CDR3 sequences, roughly a third seen once, with roughly 14% in the top ten. The sequenced sample was cultured PBMCs, obtained from culture after CMV antigen stimulation. The origin of the receptors is a human donor in good health (CMV status not recorded). Some clones in this sample may be carry-over from other donors' samples.

The sample holds a few counts of this clonotype. The chain carries TRBV15 and TRBJ2-7, with TRBD2 as a possible D gene (6 bases). Germline-derived CDR1 and CDR2 are LNHNV and YYDKDF (reference sequence). The V end lost 4 bases, the J end lost 0 bases, and 13 bases lay between the germline ends. The CDR3 has 15 amino acids. CDR3 in amino acids: CATSTIGTHSYEQYF. The CDR3 DNA reads as TGTGCCACCAGCACGATCGGGACTCACTCCTACGAGCAGTACTTC.

J is TRBJ2-7 and V is TRBV27; D may correspond to TRBD1 or TRBD2 (5 bases each). Germline V gene lookup returns CDR1 MNHEY and CDR2 SMNVEV (reference sequence). The CDR3 extends over 14 amino acids. Trimming left V 7 bases short and J 2 bases short, with 15 bases between. CDR3 nucleotides: TGTGCCAGCATGCGGGTGTGGGGACCCTACGAGCAGTACTTC. It translates to CASMRVWGPYEQYF.

There are many counts of this clonotype. This chain's CDR3 is CASTTGRNTEAFF. CDR3 bases: TGTGCCAGCACAACAGGGAGGAACACTGAAGCTTTCTTT. This chain uses TRBV11-2 with TRBJ1-1, with D possibly TRBD1 on 6 matching bases. V was shortened by 7 bases and J by 1 base, with 10 bases between the two germline ends. Germline lookup yields CDR1 SGHAT and CDR2 FQNNGV. The CDR3 has 13 residues.

This clonotype has only a few counts. CDR3: CASSMDSYSYEQYF. The CDR3 region has the DNA TGTGCCAGCAGCATGGACAGCTACTCCTACGAGCAGTACTTC. The chain uses TRBV7-2 and TRBJ2-7; D possibly corresponds to TRBD1 (6 bases). CDR1 and CDR2 from the germline V gene are SGHTA and FQGNSA. The V end lost 5 bases, the J end lost 0 bases, and 11 bases lay between the germline ends. This CDR3 spans 14 amino acids.

This clonotype was counted a few times. V gene TRBV7-9 combines with J gene TRBJ2-1; D is perhaps TRBD2 (6 bases). V shed 2 bases and J shed 3 bases, with 14 bases lying between them. This CDR3 is built from 16 residues. Germline V lookup: CDR1 SEHNR, CDR2 FQNEAQ (reference sequence). CDR3 in amino acids: CASSLPQGGNYNEQFF. Written as DNA, the CDR3 is TGTGCCAGCAGCTTACCCCAAGGCGGGAACTACAATGAGCAGTTCTTC.

This clonotype came up a few times. Compared with germline, one end of the junction differs, possibly owing to a read error. The rearrangement joins TRBV12-3 or TRBV12-4 to TRBJ2-1; D ambiguous. The CDR3 has 13 amino acids. The CDR3 here is CANSKLSYNEQFF. As DNA, the CDR3 is TGTGCCAACAGTAAGCTATCCTACAATGAGCAGTTCTTC.

This chain connects TRBV27 to TRBJ2-5; the match to TRBD1 covers 9 bases. The CDR3 contains 14 residues. V lost 8 bases and J lost 4; bases outside the gene matches: 8. The germline V gene has CDR1 MNHEY and CDR2 SMNVEV (reference sequence). The CDR3 is CASWNRGRGETQYF. The CDR3 nucleotides read TGTGCCAGCTGGAACAGGGGGCGGGGAGAGACCCAGTACTTC.

This clonotype was detected ten times or more. The rearrangement uses TRBV7-2 and TRBJ2-2; 7 positions match TRBD2. Germline V gene lookup returns CDR1 SGHTA and CDR2 FQGNSA. The CDR3 has 15 residues. Losses at the gene ends were 4 bases for V and 7 bases for J; bases not matched to a gene: 9. The CDR3, as DNA: TGTGCCAGCAGCTACCAGACTAGCAGCATCGGGGAGCTGTTTTTT. It is translated as CASSYQTSSIGELFF.